This T cell receptor (beta chain) was sequenced during a study of blood T cell repertoires in COVID-19. Study at large: Samples came from the United States, Italy and Spain, spanning acute and convalescent COVID-19. Sources were T cells, B-cell-depleted T cells, or PBMCs; the material itself was cDNA or gDNA.

Participant-reported clinical history was the basis for cohort assignment. Produced via immunoSEQ multiplex PCR; TCRdb's table is partial and in-frame only. The data hold over 300,000 clones, with around 87% observed a single time. This CDR3 has 18 amino acids. V gave up 6 bases and J gave up 3 bases; unmatched junction bases: 10. CDR1 and CDR2 (germline): SGHKS, YYEKEE (reference sequence). The chain recombines TRBV5-5 with TRBJ2-6, with 12 bases lining up with TRBD1. Sequences were obtained from PBMCs or T cells enriched from blood (not recorded which). This clonotype originated in a young woman with acute COVID-19. The CDR3 DNA reads TGTGCCAGCAACTCTAGGGACAGGGGGCTGAATGGGGCCAACGTCCTGACTTTC. Translating it yields CASNSRDRGLNGANVLTF.